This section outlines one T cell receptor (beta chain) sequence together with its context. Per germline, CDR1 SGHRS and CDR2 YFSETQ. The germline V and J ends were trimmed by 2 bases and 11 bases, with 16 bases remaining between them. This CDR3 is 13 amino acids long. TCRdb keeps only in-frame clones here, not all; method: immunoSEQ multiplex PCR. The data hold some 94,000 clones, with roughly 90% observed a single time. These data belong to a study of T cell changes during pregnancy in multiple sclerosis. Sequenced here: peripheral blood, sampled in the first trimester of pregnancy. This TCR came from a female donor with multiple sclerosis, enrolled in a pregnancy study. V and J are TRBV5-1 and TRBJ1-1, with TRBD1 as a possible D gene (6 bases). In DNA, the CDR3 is TGCGCCAGCAGCTTAGGACAGTCATTTGGGGCTTTCTTT. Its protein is CASSLGQSFGAFF.